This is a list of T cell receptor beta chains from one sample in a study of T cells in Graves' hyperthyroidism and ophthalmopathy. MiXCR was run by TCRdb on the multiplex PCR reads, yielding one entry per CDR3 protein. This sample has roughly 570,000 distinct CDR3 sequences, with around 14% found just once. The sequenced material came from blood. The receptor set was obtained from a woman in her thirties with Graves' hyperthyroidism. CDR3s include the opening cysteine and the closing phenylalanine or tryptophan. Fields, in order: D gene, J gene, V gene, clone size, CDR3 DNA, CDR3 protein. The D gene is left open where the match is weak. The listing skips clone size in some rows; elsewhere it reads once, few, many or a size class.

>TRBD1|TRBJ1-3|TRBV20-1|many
TGCAGTGCTGTGGACAGGGCCTCTGGAAACACCATATATTTT
CSAVDRASGNTIYF
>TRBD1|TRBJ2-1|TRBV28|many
TGTGCCAGCAGCGACAGGGGTTGGAATGAGCAGTTCTTC
CASSDRGWNEQFF
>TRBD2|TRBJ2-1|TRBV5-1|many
TGCGCCAGCAGCTTGATGGCGGGAGGCTACAATGAGCAGTTCTTC
CASSLMAGGYNEQFF
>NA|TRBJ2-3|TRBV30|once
TGTGCCTGGGCCCATCTGGAGGGCGATACGCAGTATTTT
CAWAHLEGDTQYF
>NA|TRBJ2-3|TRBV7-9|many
TGTGCCAGCAGCTCGATCGACTACTCAGATACGCAGTATTTT
CASSSIDYSDTQYF
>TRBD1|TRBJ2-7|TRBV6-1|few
TGTGCCAGCAGCCAGGGGGCACTTGGCTACGAGCAGTACTTC
CASSQGALGYEQYF
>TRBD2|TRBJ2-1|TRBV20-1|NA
TGCAGTGCTGGAGGAACTAGCGCTCCCTACAATGAGCAGTTCTTC
CSAGGTSAPYNEQFF
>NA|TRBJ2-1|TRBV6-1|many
TGTGCCAGCAGTTTCGGCGGAGGGAACTACAATGAGCAGTTCTTC
CASSFGGGNYNEQFF
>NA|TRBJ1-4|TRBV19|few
TGTGCCAGTTGGTCGGGAAAACTGTTTTTT
CASWSGKLFF
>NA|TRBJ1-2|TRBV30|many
TGTGCCTGGAGTGGGGAGTTTAAGGCCTATGGCTACACCTTC
CAWSGEFKAYGYTF
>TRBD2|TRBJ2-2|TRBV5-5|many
TGTGCCAGCAGCTTACTAGCGGGAGCGGTTTACGGGGAGCTGTTTTTT
CASSLLAGAVYGELFF
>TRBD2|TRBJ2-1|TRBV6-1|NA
TGTGCCAGCAGTCGGACTAGCGGGATCCGGGAGCAGTTCTTC
CASSRTSGIREQFF
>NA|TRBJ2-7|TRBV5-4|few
TGTGCCAGCAGCTTCATCGGGCAGCACTACGAGCAGTACTTC
CASSFIGQHYEQYF
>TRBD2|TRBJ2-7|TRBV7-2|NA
TGTGCCAGCAGACTTACTAGCGGGACCCTCGAGCAGTACTTC
CASRLTSGTLEQYF
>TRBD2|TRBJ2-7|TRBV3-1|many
TGTGCCAGCAGCCATACTCGACTAGCGCCAGAGCAGTACTTC
CASSHTRLAPEQYF
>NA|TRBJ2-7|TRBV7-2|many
TGTGCCAGCAGCTTGGGAGCCTGGACCTACGAGCAGTACTTC
CASSLGAWTYEQYF
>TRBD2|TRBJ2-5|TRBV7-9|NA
TGTGCCAGCAGCAAAAGACTAGCGGGAGCGGTGGAGACCCAGTACTTC
CASSKRLAGAVETQYF
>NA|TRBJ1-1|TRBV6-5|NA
TGTGCCAGCAGTTACTCTTCTGATCTGAACACTGAAGCTTTCTTT
CASSYSSDLNTEAFF